The 9 T cell receptor beta chains below come from one sample, sequenced in a study of blood T cell repertoires in COVID-19 (dated by TCRdb to 2018 to 2020). Libraries came from the immunoSEQ multiplex PCR assay. As stored in TCRdb, this immuneACCESS dataset retains in-frame rearrangements with V and J assigned. A fraction of the clones does not appear; measured against another copy, unresolved V genes explain less than half of the discrepancy, and the remainder lacks a known reason. The sample contains some 150,000 clones, around 81% of them found a single time. Roughly 9.1% of the sample is in the top ten clones. The source material was peripheral blood. These receptors all stem from a woman in her sixties with active or convalescent COVID-19.

This chain uses TRBV3-1 (or the pseudogene TRBV3-2) with TRBJ1-3; maybe TRBD1 (5 bases). There are 10 residues in the CDR3. CDR1 LGHDT and CDR2 YNNKEL come from the germline V gene (reference sequence). The V and J ends lost 11 bases and 7 bases respectively, with 9 bases between them. CDR3 DNA: TGTGCCGCGGGGACCAACACCATATATTTT. As protein: CAAGTNTIYF.

The V call is TRBV28, the J call TRBJ2-7; D is ambiguous. Germline V gives CDR1 MDHEN, CDR2 SYDVKM. The CDR3 is 14 amino acids. Trimming took off 3 bases at V and 3 bases at J, with 12 bases between the two ends. The CDR3 sequence: CASSFGPDIYEQYV. CDR3 coding DNA: TGTGCCAGCAGTTTTGGGCCAGACATCTACGAGCAGTACGTC.

The rearrangement links TRBV6-1 to TRBJ2-3; 13 bases are shared with TRBD2. Trimming at V came to 2 bases and at J to 4 bases, leaving 3 bases not matched to a gene. The CDR3 sequence is 16 residues long. Germline V gives CDR1 MNHNS, CDR2 SASEGT. Written as DNA, the CDR3 is TGTGCCAGCAGTGAAAATACTAGCGGGGGGGCAGATACGCAGTATTTT. The encoded protein is CASSENTSGGADTQYF.

This clone was recorded a few times. The rearrangement uses TRBV4-2 and TRBJ2-6, with 8 positions matching TRBD2. J lost 0 bases, V lost 4 bases, and 8 bases had no gene match. CDR3 length equals 18 residues. Germline V gene data show CDR1 as LGHNA and CDR2 as YNFKEQ. The CDR3 loop reads CASSLRSGSDSGANVLTF. CDR3 DNA: TGTGCCAGCAGCCTGAGGAGCGGGAGCGACTCTGGGGCCAACGTCCTGACTTTC.

The chain links TRBV7-9 to TRBJ2-5; D may be TRBD2 (6 bases). The CDR3 extends over 14 amino acids. Trimming removed 5 bases from V and 1 base from J, with 11 bases in between. CDR1 is SEHNR, CDR2 FQNEAQ, per germline (reference sequence). The DNA of the CDR3 is TGTGCCAGCAGCCCGGGACTTTCCCAAGAGACCCAGTACTTC. Residues: CASSPGLSQETQYF.

This clone was recorded many times. This chain connects TRBV6-6 to TRBJ2-3; no reliable D call. The CDR3 is made up of 14 amino acids. The V gene's germline CDR1 is MNHNY and CDR2 SVGAGI (reference sequence). Between the trimmed V and J ends, which lost 1 base and 0 bases, there was a span of 5 bases. CDR3 in amino acids: CASSYLSSTDTQYF. The CDR3 DNA reads as TGTGCCAGCAGTTACTTGTCTAGCACAGATACGCAGTATTTT.

The CDR3 reads CASSSTGAGNTIYF. In DNA, the CDR3 is TGTGCCAGCAGCTCGACAGGGGCTGGAAACACCATATATTTT. This chain connects TRBV5-6 to TRBJ1-3, with 8 bases aligning to TRBD1. This CDR3 contains 14 residues. CDR1 is SGHDT, CDR2 YYEEEE, per germline. J lost 2 bases, V lost 3 bases, and 1 base had no gene match.

The chain employs TRBV29-1 and TRBJ2-2; perhaps TRBD2 as D (5 bases). Between the trimmed V and J ends, which lost 7 bases and 0 bases, there was a span of 12 bases. There are 14 residues in the CDR3. The germline V gene has CDR1 SQVTM and CDR2 ANQGSEA. The CDR3 protein is CSAAGPTNTGELFF. CDR3 nucleotides: TGCAGCGCCGCGGGCCCAACGAACACCGGGGAGCTGTTTTTT.

This chain connects TRBV5-1 to TRBJ1-2; D may be TRBD1 (5 bases). There are 14 residues in the CDR3. Trimming took 4 bases from V and 2 from J, leaving 12 bases between them. Germline V gene data show CDR1 as SGHRS and CDR2 as YFSETQ. CDR3 region: CASSPTGGNYGYTF. The CDR3 bases are TGCGCCAGCAGCCCAACGGGGGGAAACTATGGCTACACCTTC.